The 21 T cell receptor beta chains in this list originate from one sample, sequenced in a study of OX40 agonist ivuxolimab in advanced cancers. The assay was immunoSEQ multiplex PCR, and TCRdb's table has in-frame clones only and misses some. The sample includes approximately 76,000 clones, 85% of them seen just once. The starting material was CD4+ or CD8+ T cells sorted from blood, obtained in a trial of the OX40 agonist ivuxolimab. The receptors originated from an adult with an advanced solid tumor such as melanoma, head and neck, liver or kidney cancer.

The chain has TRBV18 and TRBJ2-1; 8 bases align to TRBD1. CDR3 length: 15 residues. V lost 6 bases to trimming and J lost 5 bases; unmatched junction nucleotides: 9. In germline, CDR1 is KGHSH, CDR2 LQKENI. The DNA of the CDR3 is TGTGCCAGCTCGCTTCCGGGACAGGTTAACAATGAGCAGTTCTTC. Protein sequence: CASSLPGQVNNEQFF.

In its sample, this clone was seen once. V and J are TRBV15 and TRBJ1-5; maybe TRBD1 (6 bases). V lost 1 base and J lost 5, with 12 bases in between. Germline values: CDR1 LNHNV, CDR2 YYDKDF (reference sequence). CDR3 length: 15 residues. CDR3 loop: CATSRATGMHQPQHF. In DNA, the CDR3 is TGTGCCACCAGCAGAGCAACAGGGATGCATCAGCCCCAGCATTTT.

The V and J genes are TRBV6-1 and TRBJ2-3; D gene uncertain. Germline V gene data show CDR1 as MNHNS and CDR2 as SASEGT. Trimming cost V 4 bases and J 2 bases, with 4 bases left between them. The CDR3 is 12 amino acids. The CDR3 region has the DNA TGTGCCAGCAGTGTAATCACAGATACGCAGTATTTT. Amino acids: CASSVITDTQYF.

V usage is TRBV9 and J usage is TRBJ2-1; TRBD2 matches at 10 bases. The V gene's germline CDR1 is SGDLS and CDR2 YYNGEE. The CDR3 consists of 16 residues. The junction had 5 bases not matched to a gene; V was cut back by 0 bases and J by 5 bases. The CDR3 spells CASSVGGTSVDNEQFF. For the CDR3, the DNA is TGTGCCAGCAGCGTAGGCGGGACTAGCGTAGACAATGAGCAGTTCTTC.

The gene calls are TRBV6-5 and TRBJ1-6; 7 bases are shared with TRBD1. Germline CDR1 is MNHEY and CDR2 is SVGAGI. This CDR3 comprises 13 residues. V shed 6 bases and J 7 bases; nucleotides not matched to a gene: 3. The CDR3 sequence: CASSRGDNSPLHF. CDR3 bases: TGTGCCAGCAGCAGGGGGGACAATTCACCCCTCCACTTT.

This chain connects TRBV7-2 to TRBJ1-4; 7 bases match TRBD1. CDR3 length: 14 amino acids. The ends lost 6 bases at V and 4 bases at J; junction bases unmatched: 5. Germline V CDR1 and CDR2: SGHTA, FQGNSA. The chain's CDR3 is CASRPGQSNEKLFF. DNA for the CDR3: TGTGCCAGCAGGCCGGGACAGAGTAATGAAAAACTGTTTTTT.

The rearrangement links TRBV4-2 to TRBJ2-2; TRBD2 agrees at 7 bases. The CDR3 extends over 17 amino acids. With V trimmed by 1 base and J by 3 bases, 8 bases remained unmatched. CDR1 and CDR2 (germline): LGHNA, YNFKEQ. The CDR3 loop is CASSQARTSPDTGELFF. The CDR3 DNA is TGTGCCAGCAGCCAAGCCCGGACTAGTCCGGACACCGGGGAGCTGTTTTTT.

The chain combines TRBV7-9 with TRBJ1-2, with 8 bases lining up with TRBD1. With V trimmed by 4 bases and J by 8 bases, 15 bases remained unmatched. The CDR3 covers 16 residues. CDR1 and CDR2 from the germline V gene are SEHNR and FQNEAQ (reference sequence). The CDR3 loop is CASSSQDRAISQGYTF. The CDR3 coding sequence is TGTGCCAGCAGCTCTCAGGACAGGGCCATTTCTCAAGGCTACACCTTC.

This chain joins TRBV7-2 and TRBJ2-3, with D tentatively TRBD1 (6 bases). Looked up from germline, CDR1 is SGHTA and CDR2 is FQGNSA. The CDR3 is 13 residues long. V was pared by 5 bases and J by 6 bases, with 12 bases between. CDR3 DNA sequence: TGTGCCAGCAGCGCGCGACAGGCGGATACGCAGTATTTT. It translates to CASSARQADTQYF.

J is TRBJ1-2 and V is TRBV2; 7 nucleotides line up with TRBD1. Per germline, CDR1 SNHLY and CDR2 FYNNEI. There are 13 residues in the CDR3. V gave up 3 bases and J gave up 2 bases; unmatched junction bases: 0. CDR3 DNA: TGTGCCAGCAGTGAGACAGGGAACTATGGCTACACCTTC. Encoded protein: CASSETGNYGYTF.

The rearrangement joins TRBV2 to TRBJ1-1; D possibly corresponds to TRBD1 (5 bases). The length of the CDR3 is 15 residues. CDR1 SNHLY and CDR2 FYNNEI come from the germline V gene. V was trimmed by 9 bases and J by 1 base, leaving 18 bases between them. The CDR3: CARSPGTQGNTEAFF. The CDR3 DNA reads TGTGCCAGGTCCCCGGGAACTCAGGGGAACACTGAAGCTTTCTTT.

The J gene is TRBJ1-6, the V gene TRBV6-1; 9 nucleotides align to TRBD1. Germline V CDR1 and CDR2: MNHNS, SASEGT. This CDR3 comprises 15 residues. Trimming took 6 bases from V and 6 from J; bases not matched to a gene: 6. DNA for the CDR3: TGTGCCAGCAGGGAAACAGGGGGCTTTAATTCACCCCTCCACTTT. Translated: CASRETGGFNSPLHF.

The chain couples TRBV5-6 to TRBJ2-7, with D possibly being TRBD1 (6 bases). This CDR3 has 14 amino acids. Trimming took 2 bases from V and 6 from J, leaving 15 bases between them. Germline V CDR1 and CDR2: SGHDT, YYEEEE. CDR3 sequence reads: CASSFRGPGAEQYF. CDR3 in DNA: TGTGCCAGCAGCTTTAGGGGACCAGGGGCCGAGCAGTACTTC. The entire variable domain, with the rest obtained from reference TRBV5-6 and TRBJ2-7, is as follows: DAGVTQSPTHLIKTRGQQVTLRCSPKSGHDTVSWYQQALGQGPQFIFQYYEEEERQRGNFPDRFSGHQFPNYSSELNVNALLLGDSALYLCASSFRGPGAEQYFGPGTRLTVT.

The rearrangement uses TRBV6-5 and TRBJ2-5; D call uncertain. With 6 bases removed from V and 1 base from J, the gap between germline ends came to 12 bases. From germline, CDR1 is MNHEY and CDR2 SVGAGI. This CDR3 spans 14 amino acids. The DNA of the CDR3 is TGTGCCAGCAGGAACCGGGCCTCCCAAGAGACCCAGTACTTC. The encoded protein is CASRNRASQETQYF.

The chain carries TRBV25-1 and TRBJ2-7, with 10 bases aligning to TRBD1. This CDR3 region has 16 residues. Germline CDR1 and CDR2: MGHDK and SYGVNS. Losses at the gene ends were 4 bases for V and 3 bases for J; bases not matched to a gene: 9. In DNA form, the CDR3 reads TGTGCCAGCAGTGTGGGGTCCCGGGACAGGGGCTACGAGCAGTACTTC. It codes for CASSVGSRDRGYEQYF.

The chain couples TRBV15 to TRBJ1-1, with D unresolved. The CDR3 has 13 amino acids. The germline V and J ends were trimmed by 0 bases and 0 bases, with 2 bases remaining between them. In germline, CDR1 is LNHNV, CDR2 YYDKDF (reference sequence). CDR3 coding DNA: TGTGCCACCAGCAGAGATGTGAACACTGAAGCTTTCTTT. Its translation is CATSRDVNTEAFF.

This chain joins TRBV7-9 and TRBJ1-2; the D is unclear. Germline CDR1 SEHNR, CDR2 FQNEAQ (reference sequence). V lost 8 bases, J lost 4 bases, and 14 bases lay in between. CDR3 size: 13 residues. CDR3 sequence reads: CASSGSGGYGYTF. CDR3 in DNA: TGTGCCAGCTCAGGAAGCGGAGGCTATGGCTACACCTTC.

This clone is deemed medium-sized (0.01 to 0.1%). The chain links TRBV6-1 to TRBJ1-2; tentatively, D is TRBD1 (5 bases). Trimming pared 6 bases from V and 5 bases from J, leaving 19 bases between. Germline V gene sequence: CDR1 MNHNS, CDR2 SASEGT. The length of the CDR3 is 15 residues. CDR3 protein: CASSSVSKSGYGYTF. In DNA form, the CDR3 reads TGTGCCAGCAGCAGTGTATCCAAGTCAGGGTATGGCTACACCTTC.

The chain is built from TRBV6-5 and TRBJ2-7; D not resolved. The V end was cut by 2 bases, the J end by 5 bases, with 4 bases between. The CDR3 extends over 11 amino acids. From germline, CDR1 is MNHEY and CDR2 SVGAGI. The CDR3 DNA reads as TGTGCCAGCAGTTACCTCCACGAGCAGTACTTC. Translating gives CASSYLHEQYF.

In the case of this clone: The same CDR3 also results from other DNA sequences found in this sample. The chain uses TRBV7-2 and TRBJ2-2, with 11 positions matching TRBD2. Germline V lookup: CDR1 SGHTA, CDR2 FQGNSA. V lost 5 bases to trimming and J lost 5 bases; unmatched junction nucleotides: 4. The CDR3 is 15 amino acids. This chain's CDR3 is CASSTSSGGTGELFF. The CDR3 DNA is TGTGCCAGCAGCACCTCTAGCGGGGGGACCGGGGAGCTGTTTTTT.

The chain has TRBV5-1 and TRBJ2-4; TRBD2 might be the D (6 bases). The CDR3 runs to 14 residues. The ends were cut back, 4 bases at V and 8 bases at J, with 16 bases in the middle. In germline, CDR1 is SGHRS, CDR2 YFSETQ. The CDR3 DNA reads TGCGCCAGCAGCCAAACGGGGGTCCGGGACATTCAGTACTTC. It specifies CASSQTGVRDIQYF.